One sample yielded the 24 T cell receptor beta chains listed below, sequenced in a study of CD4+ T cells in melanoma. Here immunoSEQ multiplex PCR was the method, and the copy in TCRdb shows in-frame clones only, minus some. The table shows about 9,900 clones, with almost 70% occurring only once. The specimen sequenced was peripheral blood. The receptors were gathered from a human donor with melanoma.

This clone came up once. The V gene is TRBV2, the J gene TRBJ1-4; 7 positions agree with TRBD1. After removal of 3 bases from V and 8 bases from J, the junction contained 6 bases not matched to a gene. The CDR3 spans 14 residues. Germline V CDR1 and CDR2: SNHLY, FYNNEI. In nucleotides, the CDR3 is TGTGCCAGCAGTGAGGGGGACAGATTCGAAAAACTGTTTTTT. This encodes CASSEGDRFEKLFF.

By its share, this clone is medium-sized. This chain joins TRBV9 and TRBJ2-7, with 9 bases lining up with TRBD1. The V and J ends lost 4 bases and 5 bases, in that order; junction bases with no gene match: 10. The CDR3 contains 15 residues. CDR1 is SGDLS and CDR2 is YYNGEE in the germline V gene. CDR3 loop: CASSLWGQGVNEQYF. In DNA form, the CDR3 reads TGTGCCAGCAGCTTATGGGGACAGGGCGTCAACGAGCAGTACTTC.

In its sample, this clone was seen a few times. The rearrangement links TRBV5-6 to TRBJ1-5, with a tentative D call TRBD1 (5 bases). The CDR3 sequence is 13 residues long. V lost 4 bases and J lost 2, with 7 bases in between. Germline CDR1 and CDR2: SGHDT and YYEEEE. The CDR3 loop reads CASSAGGNQPQHF. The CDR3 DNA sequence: TGTGCCAGCAGCGCGGGGGGCAATCAGCCCCAGCATTTT. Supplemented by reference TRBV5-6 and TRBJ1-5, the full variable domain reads DAGVTQSPTHLIKTRGQQVTLRCSPKSGHDTVSWYQQALGQGPQFIFQYYEEEERQRGNFPDRFSGHQFPNYSSELNVNALLLGDSALYLCASSAGGNQPQHFGDGTRLSIL.

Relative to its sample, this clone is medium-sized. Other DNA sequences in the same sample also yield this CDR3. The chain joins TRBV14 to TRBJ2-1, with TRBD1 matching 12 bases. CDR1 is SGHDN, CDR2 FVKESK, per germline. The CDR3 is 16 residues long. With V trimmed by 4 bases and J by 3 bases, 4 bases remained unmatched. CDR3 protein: CASSPGTGGYYNEQFF. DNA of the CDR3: TGTGCCAGCAGCCCGGGGACAGGGGGCTACTACAATGAGCAGTTCTTC.

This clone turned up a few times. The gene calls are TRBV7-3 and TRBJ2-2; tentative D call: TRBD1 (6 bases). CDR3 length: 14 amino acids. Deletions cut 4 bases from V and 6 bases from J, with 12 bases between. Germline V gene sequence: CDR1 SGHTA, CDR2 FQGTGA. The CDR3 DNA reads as TGTGCCAGCAGCTCTAATTACAGGGCCGGGGAGCTGTTTTTT. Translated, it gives CASSSNYRAGELFF. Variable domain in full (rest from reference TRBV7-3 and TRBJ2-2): GAGVSQTPSNKVTEKGKYVELRCDPISGHTALYWYRQSLGQGPEFLIYFQGTGAADDSGLPNDRFFAVRPEGSVSTLKIQRTERGDSAVYLCASSSNYRAGELFFGEGSRLTVL.

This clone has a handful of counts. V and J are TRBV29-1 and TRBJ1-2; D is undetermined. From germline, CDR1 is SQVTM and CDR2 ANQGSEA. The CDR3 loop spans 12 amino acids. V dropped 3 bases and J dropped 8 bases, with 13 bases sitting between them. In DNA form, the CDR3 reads TGCAGCGTTGAGGAGGGCGCCGGGGGCTACACCTTC. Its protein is CSVEEGAGGYTF.

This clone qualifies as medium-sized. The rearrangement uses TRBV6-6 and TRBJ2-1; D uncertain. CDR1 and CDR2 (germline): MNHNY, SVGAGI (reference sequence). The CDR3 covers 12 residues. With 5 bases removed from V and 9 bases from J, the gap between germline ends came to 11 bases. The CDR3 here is CASSPSPSEQFF. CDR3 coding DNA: TGTGCCAGCAGTCCTTCCCCGTCTGAGCAGTTCTTC.

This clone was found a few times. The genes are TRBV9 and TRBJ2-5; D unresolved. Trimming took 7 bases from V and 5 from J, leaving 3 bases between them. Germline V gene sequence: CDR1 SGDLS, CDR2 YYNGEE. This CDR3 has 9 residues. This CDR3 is CASGETQYF. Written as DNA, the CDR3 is TGTGCCAGCGGGGAGACCCAGTACTTC.

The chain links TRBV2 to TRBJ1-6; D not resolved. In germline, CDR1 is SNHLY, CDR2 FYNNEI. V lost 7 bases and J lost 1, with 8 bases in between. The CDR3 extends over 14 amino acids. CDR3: CASIGRSYNSPLHF. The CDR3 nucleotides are TGTGCCAGCATCGGACGGTCCTATAATTCACCCCTCCACTTT. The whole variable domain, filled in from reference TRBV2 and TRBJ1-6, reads EPEVTQTPSHQVTQMGQEVILRCVPISNHLYFYWYRQILGQKVEFLVSFYNNEISEKSEIFDDQFSVERPDGSNFTLKIRSTKLEDSAMYFCASIGRSYNSPLHFGNGTRLTVT.

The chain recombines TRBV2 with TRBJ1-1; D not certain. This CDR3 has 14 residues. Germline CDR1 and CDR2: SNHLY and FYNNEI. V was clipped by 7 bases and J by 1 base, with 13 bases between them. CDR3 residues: CASTSLPTNTEAFF. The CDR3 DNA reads TGTGCCAGCACGTCGCTCCCGACGAACACTGAAGCTTTCTTT. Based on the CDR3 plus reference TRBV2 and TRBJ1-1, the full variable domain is EPEVTQTPSHQVTQMGQEVILRCVPISNHLYFYWYRQILGQKVEFLVSFYNNEISEKSEIFDDQFSVERPDGSNFTLKIRSTKLEDSAMYFCASTSLPTNTEAFFGQGTRLTVV.

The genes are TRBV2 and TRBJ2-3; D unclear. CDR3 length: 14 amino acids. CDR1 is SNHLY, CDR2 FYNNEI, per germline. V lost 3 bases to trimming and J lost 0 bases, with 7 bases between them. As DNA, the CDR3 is TGTGCCAGCAGTGATTGGTCTAGCACAGATACGCAGTATTTT. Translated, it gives CASSDWSSTDTQYF.

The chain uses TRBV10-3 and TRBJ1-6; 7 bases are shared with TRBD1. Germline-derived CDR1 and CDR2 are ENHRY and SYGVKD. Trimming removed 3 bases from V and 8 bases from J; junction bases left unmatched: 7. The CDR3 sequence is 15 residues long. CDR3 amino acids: CAISEGTVQHSPLHF. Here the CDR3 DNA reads TGTGCCATCAGTGAAGGGACAGTGCAGCATTCACCCCTCCACTTT.

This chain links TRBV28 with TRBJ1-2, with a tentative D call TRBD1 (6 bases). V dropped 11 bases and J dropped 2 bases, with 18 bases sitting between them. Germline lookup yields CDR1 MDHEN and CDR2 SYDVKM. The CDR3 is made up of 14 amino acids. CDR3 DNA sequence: TGTGCCGCCCGACGGGGGGGGGCGAACTATGGCTACACCTTC. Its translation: CAARRGGANYGYTF.

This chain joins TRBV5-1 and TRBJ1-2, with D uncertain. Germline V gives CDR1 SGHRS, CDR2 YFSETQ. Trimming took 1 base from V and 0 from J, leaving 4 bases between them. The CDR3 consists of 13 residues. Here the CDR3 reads CASSLQPNYGYTF. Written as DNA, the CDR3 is TGCGCCAGCAGCTTGCAACCTAACTATGGCTACACCTTC.

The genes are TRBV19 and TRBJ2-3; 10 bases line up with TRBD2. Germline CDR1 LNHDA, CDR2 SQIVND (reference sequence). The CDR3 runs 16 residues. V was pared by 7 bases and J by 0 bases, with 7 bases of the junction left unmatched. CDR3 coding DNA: TGTGCCAGTACCCAAATAGCGGGGGGCAGCACAGATACGCAGTATTTT. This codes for CASTQIAGGSTDTQYF.

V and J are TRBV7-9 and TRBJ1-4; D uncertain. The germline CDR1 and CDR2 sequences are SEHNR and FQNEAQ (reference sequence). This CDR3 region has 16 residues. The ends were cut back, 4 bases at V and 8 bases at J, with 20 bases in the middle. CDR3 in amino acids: CASSSYRRQVREKLFF. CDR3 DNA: TGTGCCAGCAGCTCGTACCGTCGACAAGTTCGCGAAAAACTGTTTTTT.

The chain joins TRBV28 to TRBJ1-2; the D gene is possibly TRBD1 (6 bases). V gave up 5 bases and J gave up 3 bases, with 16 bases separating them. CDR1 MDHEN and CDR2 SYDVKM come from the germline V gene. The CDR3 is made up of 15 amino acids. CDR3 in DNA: TGTGCCAGCAGTCTATACAGGGACTCGGACTATGGCTACACCTTC. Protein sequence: CASSLYRDSDYGYTF.

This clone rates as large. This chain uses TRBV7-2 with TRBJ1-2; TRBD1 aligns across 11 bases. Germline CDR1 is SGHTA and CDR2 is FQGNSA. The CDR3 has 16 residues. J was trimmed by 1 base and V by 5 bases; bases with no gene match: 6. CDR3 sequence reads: CASSKGTGGYNYGYTF. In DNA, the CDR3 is TGTGCCAGCAGCAAAGGGACAGGGGGATATAACTATGGCTACACCTTC.

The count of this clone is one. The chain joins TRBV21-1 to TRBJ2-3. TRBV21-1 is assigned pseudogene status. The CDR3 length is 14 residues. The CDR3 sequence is CASSKALDTDTQYF. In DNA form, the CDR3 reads TGTGCCAGCAGCAAAGCGCTCGACACAGATACGCAGTATTTT.

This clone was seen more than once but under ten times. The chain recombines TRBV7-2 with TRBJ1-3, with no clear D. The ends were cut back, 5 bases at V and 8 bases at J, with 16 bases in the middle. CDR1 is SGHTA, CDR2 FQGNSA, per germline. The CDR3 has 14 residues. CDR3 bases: TGTGCCAGCAGCGAGACGATTTCTGTGGACACCATATATTTT. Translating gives CASSETISVDTIYF.

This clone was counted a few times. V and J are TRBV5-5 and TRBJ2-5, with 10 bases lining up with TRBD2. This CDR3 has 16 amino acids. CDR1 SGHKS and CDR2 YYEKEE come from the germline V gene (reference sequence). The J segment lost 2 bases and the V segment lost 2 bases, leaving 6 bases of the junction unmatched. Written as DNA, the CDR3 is TGTGCCAGCAGCTTCTTCGTAGCGGGGGGACAAGAGACCCAGTACTTC. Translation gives CASSFFVAGGQETQYF.

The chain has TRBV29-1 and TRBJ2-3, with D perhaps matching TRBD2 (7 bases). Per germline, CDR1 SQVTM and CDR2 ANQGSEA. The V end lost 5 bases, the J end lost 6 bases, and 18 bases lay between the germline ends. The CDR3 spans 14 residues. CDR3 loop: CSVRWRGGQDTQYF. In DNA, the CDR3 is TGCAGCGTTCGGTGGAGGGGGGGCCAGGATACGCAGTATTTT.

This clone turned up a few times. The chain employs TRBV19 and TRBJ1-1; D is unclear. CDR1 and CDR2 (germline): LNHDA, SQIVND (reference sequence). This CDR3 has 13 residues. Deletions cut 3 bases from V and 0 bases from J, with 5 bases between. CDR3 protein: CASSISVNTEAFF. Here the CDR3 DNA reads TGTGCCAGTAGTATTTCAGTGAACACTGAAGCTTTCTTT.

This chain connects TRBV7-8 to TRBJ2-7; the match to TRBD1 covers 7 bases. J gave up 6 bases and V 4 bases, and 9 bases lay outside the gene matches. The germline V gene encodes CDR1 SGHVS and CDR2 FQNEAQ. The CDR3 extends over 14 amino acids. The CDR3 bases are TGTGCCAGCAGCTGGACAGGTTCGCCAGGCGAGCAGTACTTC. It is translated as CASSWTGSPGEQYF.